The 9 T cell receptor beta chains listed next were all sequenced from one sample in a study of T cells after yellow fever vaccination. TCRdb re-called the 5' RACE reads with MiXCR, one entry per CDR3 protein. This sample carries some 350,000 distinct CDR3 sequences, roughly 4.3% of them seen once, and the ten largest clones take roughly a quarter. The sequences come from PBMCs, collected 5 days after the yellow fever booster vaccination. These receptors were obtained from a man between 18 and 29 years old who received the YFV17D yellow fever vaccine.

This clonotype was counted a few times. J is TRBJ2-2 and V is TRBV12-3 or TRBV12-4; D gene unclear. This CDR3 spans 12 amino acids. The V end was cut by 6 bases, the J end by 13 bases, with 15 bases between. As DNA, the CDR3 is TGTGCCAGCAGCTACTCAGCCCGGGCGCTGTTTTTT. The encoded protein is CASSYSARALFF.

This sequence joins TRBV5-1 and TRBJ2-3; either TRBD1 or TRBD2 may supply D (5 bases each). Trimming took off 6 bases at V and 1 base at J, with 12 bases between the two ends. The CDR3 spans 14 residues. The V gene's germline CDR1 is SGHRS and CDR2 YFSETQ. The CDR3 region is CASKSGQGTDTQYF. Here the CDR3 DNA reads TGCGCCAGCAAGTCGGGGCAGGGCACAGATACGCAGTATTTT.

The chain combines TRBV6-2 or TRBV6-3 with TRBJ2-1, with TRBD1 matching 9 bases. V lost 6 bases to trimming and J lost 6 bases; unmatched junction nucleotides: 6. The CDR3 runs to 14 residues. Germline lookup yields CDR1 MNHEY and CDR2 SVGEGT. In nucleotides, the CDR3 is TGTGCCAGCAGGCACAGGGGGCTAGTCAATGAGCAGTTCTTC. This translates into CASRHRGLVNEQFF.

The table lists this clonotype with many counts. V is TRBV7-2 and J is TRBJ2-3; D ambiguous. The CDR3 spans 13 residues. Deletions cut 5 bases from V and 6 bases from J, with 12 bases between. Germline lookup yields CDR1 SGHTA and CDR2 FQGNSA. The CDR3 DNA follows: TGTGCCAGCAGCCGCACCCACCGGGATACGCAGTATTTT. This gives the protein CASSRTHRDTQYF.

This clonotype showed up just a few times. CDR3 DNA sequence: TGTGCCATCAGTGAGTCGCCAGGGAGTCTGGGTCAGCCCCAGCATTTT. Protein sequence: CAISESPGSLGQPQHF. V and J are TRBV10-3 and TRBJ1-5; a possible D gene is TRBD1 (5 bases). Germline assignment: CDR1 ENHRY and CDR2 SYGVKD. The CDR3 runs 16 residues. The V and J ends lost 0 bases and 6 bases respectively, with 15 bases between them.

The chain has TRBV29-1 and TRBJ2-5, with TRBD2 matching 7 bases. The CDR3 is 14 amino acids. The J segment lost 0 bases and the V segment lost 7 bases, leaving 8 bases of the junction unmatched. Germline CDR1 and CDR2: SQVTM and ANQGSEA. The CDR3 region has the DNA TGCAGCGCCCCCGTGGGGGGGTACCAAGAGACCCAGTACTTC. It codes for CSAPVGGYQETQYF.

The chain has TRBV11-2 and TRBJ2-5; D remains unclear. V lost 2 bases and J 1 base, leaving 8 bases between the germline ends. The germline gives CDR1 SGHAT, CDR2 FQNNGV. The CDR3 loop spans 14 amino acids. CDR3 DNA sequence: TGTGCCAGCAGCTTACCACTCTCCCAAGAGACCCAGTACTTC. Encoded protein: CASSLPLSQETQYF.

This sequence joins TRBV5-1 and TRBJ1-5; TRBD1 aligns across 8 bases. Germline V lookup: CDR1 SGHRS, CDR2 YFSETQ. Trimming at V came to 9 bases and at J to 4 bases, leaving 12 bases not matched to a gene. The length of the CDR3 is 15 residues. In nucleotides, the CDR3 is TGCGCCACTACTGACAGGGGCCCCTTTAATCAGCCCCAGCATTTT. Amino acid sequence: CATTDRGPFNQPQHF.

A few counts support this clonotype. V is TRBV6-5 and J is TRBJ1-2; no clear D gene. CDR3 size: 13 residues. V shed 8 bases and J shed 1 base, with 11 bases lying between them. Per the germline V gene, CDR1 is MNHEY and CDR2 is SVGAGI. CDR3 protein: CASEATRNYGYTF. In DNA form, the CDR3 reads TGTGCCAGCGAAGCCACCCGTAACTATGGCTACACCTTC.